This passage covers 31 T cell receptor beta chains from one sample sequenced in a study of T cells after somatic rescue of genetic block. Here immunoSEQ multiplex PCR was the method, and the copy in TCRdb shows in-frame clones only, minus some. Seen here are 100,000 to 120,000 clones, about nine tenths observed once, and the top ten hold about 1.5%. Material: peripheral blood mononuclear cells (PBMCs). The receptors derive from a woman between 18 and 30 years old.

The rearrangement joins TRBV7-2 to TRBJ2-7; 12 bases align to TRBD2. Germline V lookup: CDR1 SGHTA, CDR2 FQGNSA. V gave up 5 bases and J gave up 4 bases; unmatched junction bases: 12. The CDR3 totals 17 residues. The CDR3 DNA reads as TGTGCCAGCAGCCTAAGTCTAGCGGGGGGGCCGATGTACGAGCAGTACTTC. Its translation: CASSLSLAGGPMYEQYF.

The chain joins TRBV11-3 to TRBJ2-2; D not resolved. This CDR3 is 16 amino acids long. V was trimmed by 1 base and J by 8 bases, leaving 17 bases between them. Germline CDR1 SGHNT, CDR2 YENEEA. The CDR3 DNA sequence: TGTGCCAGCAGCTTAGGCCCCGTGGACCTAGGGGGGGAGCTGTTTTTT. This encodes CASSLGPVDLGGELFF.

The chain links TRBV7-9 to TRBJ1-5; TRBD1 is a possible D gene (6 bases). The V end was cut by 7 bases, the J end by 6 bases, with 19 bases between. Germline CDR1 reads SEHNR; CDR2 reads FQNEAQ (reference sequence). The CDR3 has 15 residues. Here the CDR3 reads CASIRGTPPRQPQHF. In DNA form, the CDR3 reads TGTGCCAGCATCCGGGGGACACCCCCCCGTCAGCCCCAGCATTTT.

This rearrangement joins TRBV30 to TRBJ2-7; 8 nucleotides line up with TRBD1. The germline V gene encodes CDR1 GTSNPN and CDR2 SVGIG (reference sequence). V lost 5 bases to trimming and J lost 7 bases; unmatched junction nucleotides: 7. CDR3 length: 12 residues. The CDR3: CAWGTGRGEQYF. The CDR3 DNA reads as TGTGCCTGGGGGACAGGTCGGGGAGAGCAGTACTTC.

The chain has TRBV5-1 and TRBJ1-2; D possibly corresponds to TRBD1 (5 bases). The CDR3 runs to 14 residues. With 5 bases removed from V and 8 bases from J, the gap between germline ends came to 19 bases. Germline CDR1 reads SGHRS; CDR2 reads YFSETQ. Here the CDR3 DNA reads TGCGCCAGCAGTCCGACGTTAGCGGGGGAAGGCTACACCTTC. This translates into CASSPTLAGEGYTF.

V is TRBV6-5 and J is TRBJ2-5; 7 positions agree with TRBD2. The CDR3 loop spans 13 amino acids. CDR1 and CDR2 from the germline V gene are MNHEY and SVGAGI. The ends lost 2 bases at V and 3 bases at J; junction bases unmatched: 0. The CDR3 loop is CASSYGGEETQYF. CDR3 sequence (DNA): TGTGCCAGCAGTTACGGGGGGGAAGAGACCCAGTACTTC.

The rearrangement joins TRBV7-2 to TRBJ2-1; 8 positions agree with TRBD2. This CDR3 is built from 14 residues. The junction had 5 bases not matched to a gene; V was cut back by 1 base and J by 9 bases. Per germline, CDR1 SGHTA and CDR2 FQGNSA. CDR3 nucleotide sequence: TGTGCCAGCAGCTTAGAGAGCGGGGGCGGTGAGCAGTTCTTC. It translates to CASSLESGGGEQFF.

The chain uses TRBV9 and TRBJ2-2; D unresolved. The germline V gene has CDR1 SGDLS and CDR2 YYNGEE. V lost 0 bases to trimming and J lost 7 bases, with 13 bases between them. The CDR3 loop spans 15 amino acids. Here the CDR3 reads CASSVGAGIHGELFF. CDR3 nucleotide sequence: TGTGCCAGCAGCGTAGGGGCCGGCATTCACGGGGAGCTGTTTTTT.

For the CDR3, the DNA is TGTGCCAGCAGCGTGGGCACCTACACCGGGGAGCTGTTTTTT. This translates into CASSVGTYTGELFF. The J gene is TRBJ2-2, the V gene TRBV9; no firm D call. Germline loops: CDR1 SGDLS, CDR2 YYNGEE. Trimming shortened V by 2 bases and J by 3 bases, and 8 bases separated the two germline ends. This CDR3 comprises 14 residues.

This clone was recorded once. V usage is TRBV14 and J usage is TRBJ2-5; tentative D call: TRBD1 (6 bases). The V gene lost 0 bases and the J gene lost 6 bases, with 14 bases spanning the gap. This CDR3 contains 15 residues. Germline values: CDR1 SGHDN, CDR2 FVKESK. The CDR3 nucleotides are TGTGCCAGCAGCCAAGAAGTCCAGGGGTGGAAGACCCAGTACTTC. It yields the protein CASSQEVQGWKTQYF.

V gene TRBV25-1 combines with J gene TRBJ2-2, with D possibly matching TRBD1 (6 bases). Germline V gene lookup returns CDR1 MGHDK and CDR2 SYGVNS. The ends were cut back, 1 base at V and 1 base at J, with 13 bases in the middle. The CDR3 extends over 17 amino acids. The CDR3 is CASSEFWQGRNTGELFF. The CDR3 DNA is TGTGCCAGCAGTGAATTTTGGCAGGGGAGGAACACCGGGGAGCTGTTTTTT. Using reference TRBV25-1 and TRBJ2-2 for the parts outside the CDR3, the full variable domain is EADIYQTPRYLVIGTGKKITLECSQTMGHDKMYWYQQDPGMELHLIHYSYGVNSTEKGDLSSESTVSRIRTEHFPLTLESARPSHTSQYLCASSEFWQGRNTGELFFGEGSRLTVL.

The V gene is TRBV7-9, the J gene TRBJ2-1; no definite D call. With 5 bases removed from V and 9 bases from J, the gap between germline ends came to 14 bases. The CDR3 extends over 13 amino acids. Germline values: CDR1 SEHNR, CDR2 FQNEAQ (reference sequence). CDR3 amino acids: CASSAYPRAEQFF. CDR3 DNA: TGTGCCAGCAGCGCATACCCTAGGGCTGAGCAGTTCTTC.

The rearrangement joins TRBV7-6 to TRBJ2-2; no definite D call. The germline V and J ends were trimmed by 5 bases and 4 bases, with 11 bases remaining between them. The CDR3 loop spans 14 amino acids. Germline V gives CDR1 SGHVS, CDR2 FNYEAQ. CDR3 amino acids: CASSLGWGTGELFF. The CDR3 nucleotides are TGTGCCAGCAGCCTAGGGTGGGGCACCGGGGAGCTGTTTTTT.

V and J are TRBV14 and TRBJ2-1; 7 bases align to TRBD1. The ends lost 5 bases at V and 10 bases at J; junction bases unmatched: 8. This CDR3 is 13 amino acids long. Germline V lookup: CDR1 SGHDN, CDR2 FVKESK. CDR3 protein: CASSMTGQEEQFF. In DNA form, the CDR3 reads TGTGCCAGCAGCATGACAGGGCAAGAGGAGCAGTTCTTC.

The rearrangement joins TRBV2 to TRBJ1-5; D is undetermined. The CDR3 totals 13 residues. The germline V gene encodes CDR1 SNHLY and CDR2 FYNNEI. Deletions cut 3 bases from V and 7 bases from J, with 10 bases between. CDR3: CASSERRQQPQHF. The DNA of the CDR3 is TGTGCCAGCAGTGAGCGCCGACAACAGCCCCAGCATTTT.

CDR3 in DNA: TGTGCCAGCTCACCGGAGGGGGATCTTGGCTACACCTTC. This encodes CASSPEGDLGYTF. This rearrangement joins TRBV18 to TRBJ1-2; TRBD1 is a possible D gene (6 bases). Germline V gene sequence: CDR1 KGHSH, CDR2 LQKENI. V was shortened by 3 bases and J by 7 bases, with 12 bases between the two germline ends. CDR3 length equals 13 residues.

The rearrangement links TRBV6-5 to TRBJ2-1; 9 nucleotides match TRBD1. This CDR3 spans 13 amino acids. CDR1 is MNHEY, CDR2 SVGAGI, per germline. V shed 8 bases and J 9 bases; nucleotides not matched to a gene: 8. This chain's CDR3 is CASWDRVFAEQFF. In DNA, the CDR3 is TGTGCCAGCTGGGACAGGGTCTTCGCTGAGCAGTTCTTC.

This chain links TRBV7-9 with TRBJ2-3; no reliable D call. CDR3 length: 15 amino acids. Germline loops: CDR1 SEHNR, CDR2 FQNEAQ (reference sequence). The germline V and J ends were trimmed by 3 bases and 0 bases, with 10 bases remaining between them. This chain's CDR3 is CASSFSEKSTDTQYF. CDR3 sequence (DNA): TGTGCCAGCAGCTTTTCTGAGAAAAGCACAGATACGCAGTATTTT.

The gene calls are TRBV19 and TRBJ1-4, with D possibly being TRBD1 (5 bases). The germline CDR1 and CDR2 sequences are LNHDA and SQIVND (reference sequence). Trimming took 4 bases from V and 2 from J, leaving 8 bases between them. The CDR3 runs to 14 residues. DNA of the CDR3: TGTGCCAGTAGTAAGACAGATACTAATGAAAAACTGTTTTTT. Amino acid sequence: CASSKTDTNEKLFF. Based on the CDR3 plus reference TRBV19 and TRBJ1-4, the full variable domain is DGGITQSPKYLFRKEGQNVTLSCEQNLNHDAMYWYRQDPGQGLRLIYYSQIVNDFQKGDIAEGYSVSREKKESFPLTVTSAQKNPTAFYLCASSKTDTNEKLFFGSGTQLSVL.

V usage is TRBV19 and J usage is TRBJ2-1; 7 nucleotides align to TRBD2. Germline CDR1 is LNHDA and CDR2 is SQIVND (reference sequence). The CDR3 runs to 16 residues. Trimming took 3 bases from V and 0 from J; bases not matched to a gene: 5. This chain's CDR3 is CASSMTSFSSYNEQFF. The DNA for the CDR3 is TGTGCCAGTAGTATGACTAGCTTTAGCTCCTACAATGAGCAGTTCTTC.

This clone was recorded once. The chain recombines TRBV11-2 with TRBJ1-1; maybe TRBD1 (5 bases). V was cut by 5 bases and J by 1 base, with 14 bases left in between. CDR1 and CDR2 from the germline V gene are SGHAT and FQNNGV. The CDR3 covers 15 residues. The CDR3 DNA reads TGTGCCAGCAGCCTCCCGTGGGGGGGGAACACTGAAGCTTTCTTT. Encoded protein: CASSLPWGGNTEAFF. Supplemented by reference TRBV11-2 and TRBJ1-1, the full variable domain reads EAGVAQSPRYKIIEKRQSVAFWCNPISGHATLYWYQQILGQGPKLLIQFQNNGVVDDSQLPKDRFSAERLKGVDSTLKIQPAKLEDSAVYLCASSLPWGGNTEAFFGQGTRLTVV.

The chain has TRBV7-9 and TRBJ1-5, with D maybe TRBD1 (6 bases). V was clipped by 4 bases and J by 6 bases, with 25 bases between them. Germline CDR1 and CDR2: SEHNR and FQNEAQ (reference sequence). The CDR3 loop spans 18 amino acids. CDR3 in amino acids: CASSSNDGGGLAGQPQHF. The CDR3 DNA reads as TGTGCCAGCAGCTCCAACGACGGTGGGGGGCTGGCGGGTCAGCCCCAGCATTTT. The full variable domain, completed using reference TRBV7-9 and TRBJ1-5, is DTGVSQNPRHKITKRGQNVTFRCDPISEHNRLYWYRQTLGQGPEFLTYFQNEAQLEKSRLLSDRFSAERPKGSFSTLEIQRTEQGDSAMYLCASSSNDGGGLAGQPQHFGDGTRLSIL.

V usage is TRBV19 and J usage is TRBJ2-7; no reliable D call. Trimming left V 8 bases short and J 0 bases short, with 17 bases between. Germline V gene lookup returns CDR1 LNHDA and CDR2 SQIVND (reference sequence). This CDR3 has 15 amino acids. CDR3 nucleotide sequence: TGTGCCAGTTCTCCGAGAGGCCGAAGCTCCTACGAGCAGTACTTC. Protein: CASSPRGRSSYEQYF.

The V gene is TRBV28, the J gene TRBJ1-1, with 7 bases that match TRBD1. This CDR3 is built from 14 residues. Germline V gene lookup returns CDR1 MDHEN and CDR2 SYDVKM. Trimming took 5 bases from V and 5 from J; bases not matched to a gene: 8. The CDR3 is CASSTGVWGTEAFF. As DNA, the CDR3 is TGTGCCAGCAGTACAGGGGTCTGGGGGACTGAAGCTTTCTTT.

The V and J genes are TRBV2 and TRBJ1-6; D remains ambiguous. This CDR3 comprises 11 residues. V was shortened by 8 bases and J by 13 bases, with 12 bases between the two germline ends. Germline V gene data show CDR1 as SNHLY and CDR2 as FYNNEI. The CDR3 nucleotides are TGTGCCAGCGCTCTGAGTGCCCCCCTCCACTTT. This encodes CASALSAPLHF. The full variable domain, rest sourced from reference TRBV2 and TRBJ1-6, is EPEVTQTPSHQVTQMGQEVILRCVPISNHLYFYWYRQILGQKVEFLVSFYNNEISEKSEIFDDQFSVERPDGSNFTLKIRSTKLEDSAMYFCASALSAPLHFGNGTRLTVT.

The chain joins TRBV4-3 to TRBJ1-2; a weak D match, TRBD1 (5 bases). CDR3 size: 15 residues. V dropped 0 bases and J dropped 2 bases, with 10 bases sitting between them. Looked up from germline, CDR1 is LGHNA and CDR2 is YSLEER. CDR3 loop: CASSQEVGVNYGYTF. CDR3 coding DNA: TGCGCCAGCAGCCAAGAAGTAGGGGTGAACTATGGCTACACCTTC.

This chain joins TRBV7-8 and TRBJ2-6; D unclear. CDR3 length equals 17 residues. Germline V gives CDR1 SGHVS, CDR2 FQNEAQ. Trimming took 4 bases from V and 0 from J, leaving 13 bases between them. Here the CDR3 reads CASSSLEGLSGANVLTF. The CDR3 bases are TGTGCCAGCAGCTCCCTCGAAGGGCTCTCTGGGGCCAACGTCCTGACTTTC.

The V and J genes are TRBV11-2 and TRBJ2-2, with D possibly TRBD2 on 5 matching bases. The CDR3 loop spans 17 amino acids. Germline loops: CDR1 SGHAT, CDR2 FQNNGV. Trimming removed 3 bases from V and 0 bases from J, with 14 bases in between. The chain's CDR3 is CASSFSSWPTNTGELFF. CDR3 DNA: TGTGCCAGCAGCTTTTCTAGCTGGCCGACGAACACCGGGGAGCTGTTTTTT.

This chain links TRBV6-4 with TRBJ2-3; 11 bases match TRBD2. The CDR3 is 17 residues long. In germline, CDR1 is MRHNA, CDR2 SNTAGT. V shed 0 bases and J 1 base; nucleotides not matched to a gene: 3. The CDR3 here is CASSDSSGGAGTDTQYF. The CDR3 DNA is TGTGCCAGCAGTGACTCTAGCGGGGGGGCCGGCACAGATACGCAGTATTTT.

The chain uses TRBV19 and TRBJ2-7; no clear D. Germline loops: CDR1 LNHDA, CDR2 SQIVND (reference sequence). The CDR3 contains 13 residues. V gave up 3 bases and J gave up 2 bases, with 8 bases separating them. The CDR3 region is CASSIAVTYEQYF. For the CDR3, the DNA is TGTGCCAGTAGTATCGCAGTTACCTACGAGCAGTACTTC.

The chain links TRBV10-3 to TRBJ2-5, with 8 bases aligning to TRBD1. The ends lost 4 bases at V and 2 bases at J; junction bases unmatched: 3. The CDR3 consists of 14 residues. Germline-derived CDR1 and CDR2 are ENHRY and SYGVKD. The CDR3 reads CAISATGDQETQYF. In nucleotides, the CDR3 is TGTGCCATCAGTGCGACAGGGGATCAAGAGACCCAGTACTTC.